This paragraph reports one T cell receptor (beta chain). The data derive from a study of long-term antiretroviral therapy in people with HIV. At least two post-ART and at least one pre-ART PBMC sample were available for each donor. Every specimen provided roughly 1-10 million cryopreserved PBMC before DNA extraction took place. They ran version v3.0 of the immunoSEQ assay at survey level. Some clones are missing from TCRdb's copy, which holds only in-frame ones; the method was immunoSEQ multiplex PCR. The data contain about 23,000 clones, approximately 83% of them seen just once; the ten biggest clones take up about 15%. V dropped 5 bases and J dropped 4 bases, with 9 bases sitting between them. The CDR3 length is 13 residues. Per the germline V gene, CDR1 is SGHTA and CDR2 is FQGTGA.

The source is a man in his thirties or forties with HIV. This specimen was unsorted PBMCs, taken 4.1 to 4.5 years after starting antiretroviral therapy. V usage is TRBV7-3 and J usage is TRBJ2-1; no definite D call. The CDR3: CASSEDQYNEQFF. In DNA form, the CDR3 reads TGTGCCAGCAGCGAGGACCAATACAATGAGCAGTTCTTC.